This T cell receptor (beta chain) was observed in a study of Graves' ophthalmopathy and Graves' hyperthyroidism. In the case of this clonotype: The junction shows a germline mismatch at one end, possibly a read error.

TCR beta CDR3 regions were amplified from RNA transcripts. An initial RT-PCR round employing HTBI primers preceded a second-round multiplex PCR. TCRdb redid the calling of the multiplex PCR reads with MiXCR, one entry per CDR3 protein. Of 650,000 to 800,000 distinct CDR3 sequences listed, over 40% were seen once; the top ten hold over 2.5%. CDR1 and CDR2 (germline): MNHNS, SASEGT. The CDR3 length is 12 residues. This receptor was taken from an adult man with Graves' ophthalmopathy. The rearrangement uses TRBV6-1 and TRBJ1-6; D remains ambiguous. The sample taken for sequencing was peripheral blood. CDR3 DNA sequence: TGTGCCAGCAGTAACCCATACGAGACCCTCCGCTTC. Residues: CASSNPYETLRF.